A selection of T cell receptor beta chains follows, all from one sample in a study of a mutant IDH1 vaccine in newly diagnosed glioma. The method was immunoSEQ multiplex PCR; TCRdb's version includes in-frame clones alone and lacks a portion of them. The sample has about 66,000 clones; around 86% are singletons. The source material was PBMCs, sampled from a glioma patient treated with radiotherapy, temozolomide or both. The receptors here all came from a man under 40 with glioma. Each CDR3 is given with its conserved first and last residue.

V gene	J gene	CDR3 protein
TRBV28	TRBJ2-1	CASSSGQGARVRTADEQFF
TRBV5-1	TRBJ1-5	CASSFTTGNQPQHF
TRBV7-6	TRBJ1-1	CASSSSAQGNTEAFF
TRBV2	TRBJ2-1	CATGQGIYNEQFF
TRBV6-5	TRBJ1-6	CASSFARQGAISPLHF
TRBV5-6	TRBJ2-3	CASSYRSTDTQYF
TRBV18	TRBJ1-1	CASSQDRGTEAFF
TRBV19	TRBJ2-3	CASSPEGSDDTDTQYF
TRBV10-1	TRBJ2-7	CASSRDSSSAYEQYF
TRBV19	TRBJ1-3	CASSIANSGNTIYF
TRBV18	TRBJ2-2	CASSPRTGPGTGELFF
TRBV5-6	TRBJ1-1	CASSLGWRTEAFF
TRBV5-4	TRBJ1-1	CASSFNVEGAFF
TRBV5-6	TRBJ1-1	CASSLTGEGTEAFF
TRBV6-5	TRBJ1-2	CASSYSTGFYGYTF
TRBV2	TRBJ2-1	CASSEVGSGTYNEQFF
TRBV19	TRBJ2-2	CASSIDTAGELFF
TRBV5-1	TRBJ1-1	CASSTQEYDTEAFF
TRBV6-5	TRBJ1-6	CASSYSGRSYNSPLHF
TRBV30	TRBJ1-4	CAWRGRGRDEKLFF
TRBV10-3	TRBJ1-1	CAISESTATEAFF
TRBV5-1	TRBJ2-5	CASRGGVGSETQYF
TRBV6-6	TRBJ2-1	CASSSPGHSYNEQFF
TRBV4-1	TRBJ1-1	CASSHSQGMGTEAFF
TRBV25-1	TRBJ1-2	CASSEGGGSIRYTF
TRBV19	TRBJ2-2	CASRRTGRISGELFF
TRBV28	TRBJ2-5	CASSLVQSGGETQYF
TRBV6-6	TRBJ1-1	CASSSHGRGNTEAFF
TRBV9	TRBJ1-3	CASSVAVSGNTIYF
TRBV6-5	TRBJ2-5	CASSHFTGQETQYF
TRBV2	TRBJ2-1	CASSEHSSGGGNEQFF
TRBV28	TRBJ2-3	CASSLSYSADTQYF
TRBV11-1	TRBJ2-3	CASSPGTYRTPSTDTQYF
TRBV6-5	TRBJ2-5	CASLAQETQYF
TRBV7-2	TRBJ2-1	CASRAGIPGIHEQFF
TRBV7-2	TRBJ2-2	CASSPGPTGELFF
TRBV19	TRBJ1-1	CASRFQGRLNTEAFF
TRBV9	TRBJ1-1	CASSVSGTGGYDPEAFF
TRBV5-1	TRBJ2-7	CASSLTGTSAGYEQYF
TRBV10-3	TRBJ2-3	CAISFGGAEDTQYF
TRBV27	TRBJ2-1	CASSPDSGGRGFNEQFF
TRBV28	TRBJ2-2	CASTLLSGLAGNTGELFF
TRBV7-2	TRBJ2-4	CASSRLLSGGAKNIQYF
TRBV7-9	TRBJ1-1	CASSYRTGGTEAFF
TRBV6-5	TRBJ2-7	CASRRGTGGQYEQYF